This T cell receptor (beta chain) was obtained from a study of blood T cells in healthy people across ages. Broader study findings: A roughly linear age-dependent decrease characterized TCR beta diversity per million T cells.

The CDR3 runs 14 residues. CDR1 and CDR2 (germline): GTSNPN, SVGIG (reference sequence). Primers used in a second PCR of about 7 to 11 cycles were a sample-barcoded 5' primer and a J-beta primer mix. A template-switch adaptor that had 12 random nucleotides put a tag on each cDNA molecule. TCRdb passed the 5' RACE reads through MiXCR, listing each CDR3 protein once. There are around 1.5 million distinct CDR3 sequences in the sample; approximately 40% occur only once, and roughly 7.9% lies in the top ten. Turning to this clonotype: What it binds is not known.

Sequencing input: blood. The rearrangement joins TRBV30 to TRBJ1-1; D may be TRBD1 (5 bases). The TCR originated in a woman aged 18-35 years in good health. In DNA form, the CDR3 reads TGTGCAGAGAGGATAGGGGTTTCGGCCACTGAAGCTTTCTTT. Translation gives CAERIGVSATEAFF.